Listed below are T cell receptor beta chains from one sample, sequenced in a study of blood T cells in healthy people across ages. MiXCR was run by TCRdb on the 5' RACE reads, yielding one entry per CDR3 protein. In the table there are about 970,000 distinct CDR3 sequences, roughly half of which are singletons. Sequencing was done on a sample of blood. The receptor source for this set is a woman in her sixties in good health. Each CDR3 is given without its conserved first and last residue. D genes are given only for firm matches. Size values are once, few and many counts, or a class for expanded clones, and some rows have none.

j_call,d_call,clone_size,v_call,cdr3_aa
TRBJ2-1,NA,NA,TRBV4-3,ASSQDLPTRQTHYNERF
TRBJ2-5,NA,many,TRBV3-1,ASSQAPFGGAETQY
TRBJ2-5,NA,NA,TRBV29-1,SVEDGQGGETQY
TRBJ2-1,TRBD2,NA,TRBV5-1,ASSLGFAGGPGVSLYNEQF
TRBJ2-3,NA,NA,TRBV5-1,ASHPGGGPGTDTQY
TRBJ2-7,TRBD2,once,TRBV6-5,ASSYLTSGNSYEQY
TRBJ2-5,NA,NA,TRBV19,ASRATGYQETQY
TRBJ2-1,TRBD2,NA,TRBV11-2,ASSPKTSGRAGDNEQF
TRBJ2-7,NA,NA,TRBV28,ASSSTVNYEQY
TRBJ2-3,NA,NA,TRBV4-2,ASSFGAGGFDTQY
TRBJ2-3,TRBD1,NA,TRBV20-1,SAGQGTDTQY
TRBJ2-3,NA,NA,TRBV7-2,ASSPSVEDTQY
TRBJ2-3,TRBD2,NA,TRBV24-1,ATSETSTDSTQY
TRBJ1-4,TRBD1,NA,TRBV20-1,SASRDRFSGKLF
TRBJ2-1,TRBD2,NA,TRBV4-1,ASSQTAGETYNEQF
TRBJ2-1,TRBD2,few,TRBV20-1,SARDPRAGEYNEQF
NA,NA,NA,TRBV2,ASTDYNEQY
TRBJ1-1,NA,NA,TRBV20-1,SARGMGYNTEAF
TRBJ2-7,TRBD2,few,TRBV5-1,ASSTTSGSPYEQY
TRBJ1-5,NA,NA,TRBV20-1,SAADLIQQPQH
TRBJ1-5,NA,NA,TRBV27,ASSNLGNQPQH
TRBJ2-7,NA,NA,TRBV27,ASSSGGITSYEQY
TRBJ2-4,NA,few,TRBV10-3,AISSSVLAKNIQY
TRBJ1-2,TRBD1,NA,TRBV25-1,ASSGPGQVYGYT
NA,NA,NA,TRBV4-2,ASSQDQDWYNEQY
TRBJ2-5,NA,NA,TRBV5-1,ASSLGLVAVYQETQY
TRBJ2-1,TRBD2,NA,TRBV20-1,GAGTSGRTGYHEQF
TRBJ2-1,TRBD1,few,TRBV5-1,ASSDRTGNEQF
NA,TRBD2,NA,TRBV4-2,ASSQVWASGIQETQF
TRBJ1-2,TRBD1,NA,TRBV4-1,ASSPRSGGGYT
TRBJ2-2,NA,NA,TRBV11-2,ASSRLRGRLTGELF
TRBJ1-1,NA,NA,TRBV28,ASRPGGDATEAF
TRBJ2-1,TRBD2,NA,TRBV20-1,SAGGGLSYNEQF
TRBJ2-4,NA,NA,TRBV27,ASSPGGVYIQY
TRBJ2-7,TRBD1,NA,TRBV20-1,SAPRTGYSYEQY
TRBJ2-1,NA,NA,TRBV10-2,ASSEAPSSYNEQF
TRBJ1-4,NA,NA,TRBV12-3/TRBV12-4,ASRRTTNEKLF
TRBJ2-7,NA,few,TRBV25-1,ASSEWDSRREQY
TRBJ2-4,TRBD1,few,TRBV27,ASSKGQIKGIQY